This TCR beta chain was recovered during a study (dated by TCRdb to about 2015). Background for the entire study: The study set out to test whether tumor-infiltrating Tregs in breast cancer get recruited from blood Tregs or are instead converted in situ from other CD4+ T cell subsets.

Notes on this clonotype: The clone's antigen remains unknown. There are no base qualities to consult, and no much larger clone falls within one base.

Cells that were CD4+CD25+CD127-/low were the ones isolated as Tregs. In a larger group of some 22 breast cancer patients, a single TRBV12-4/TRBJ1-2 rearrangement was sequenced in tumor Tregs and in blood Treg, naive and memory CD4+ cells. Mononuclear cells from lymph nodes or over 45 ml of peripheral blood were isolated by Ficoll density gradient centrifugation. Sorted cell populations were confirmed by FACS to exceed 90% purity. What the work shows at the level of the full study, not this receptor alone: Across roughly 23 patients, 10% to 15% of tumor Treg TRBV12-4/TRBJ1-2 sequences were shared with naive CD4+ cells, compared with less than 2% shared with blood Tregs or memory cells. Tumor memory CD4+ T cell TCR gene usage was found to cluster with blood and lymph node memory CD4+ cells and with lymph node naive CD4+ cells. The larger-cohort validation was restricted to a single TCR beta V-J rearrangement rather than whole repertoires. The TCR alpha and beta sequences of tumor-infiltrating Tregs showed the greatest overlap with tumor naive CD4+ T cells, followed by blood naive CD4+ T cells.

From the cysteine through the phenylalanine, the CDR3 covers 11 amino acids. The kept DNA is CDR3 alone, 33 bases in frame from the first base. The germline ends are 9 bases apart after V is trimmed by 6 bases and J by 7 bases. Library method: multiplex PCR. The run used an Ion Torrent PGM. Adaptor-ligated barcode primers were used to amplify TRBV12-4/TRBJ1-2 clonotypes in the approximately 25-patient analysis. The Ion Personal Genome Machine system was used to sequence TRBV12-4/TRBJ1-2 amplicons from the approximately 22-patient cohort. The published analysis was carried out like this. For each of nine subset-tissue groups, sequencing data from the five patients were pooled, and the groups were compared by unsupervised clustering of TCR gene usage. The Morisita-Horn index, with shared sequences weighted by their contribution to each repertoire, was used to calculate repertoire similarity. The public reads were reanalyzed by TCRdb: fastp trimming at Q25, MiXCR alignment, in-frame beta chains only. Entries are consolidated by CDR3 protein sequence, retaining the most common genes and DNA. V and J calls and clone size were set by TCRdb, not the authors. Present in this sample are a few thousand distinct CDR3 sequences, about a fifth of which were seen just once. 25% to 30% of the sample comes from the top ten.

This receptor chain uses TRBV12-3 or TRBV12-4 and TRBJ1-2; no D gene can be assigned with confidence. This sequence was found in a female donor with breast cancer. Source material: Tregs sorted from blood. The nucleotides read TGTGCCAGCAGACTAGAGGGTGGCTACACCTTC. The translation is CASRLEGGYTF.